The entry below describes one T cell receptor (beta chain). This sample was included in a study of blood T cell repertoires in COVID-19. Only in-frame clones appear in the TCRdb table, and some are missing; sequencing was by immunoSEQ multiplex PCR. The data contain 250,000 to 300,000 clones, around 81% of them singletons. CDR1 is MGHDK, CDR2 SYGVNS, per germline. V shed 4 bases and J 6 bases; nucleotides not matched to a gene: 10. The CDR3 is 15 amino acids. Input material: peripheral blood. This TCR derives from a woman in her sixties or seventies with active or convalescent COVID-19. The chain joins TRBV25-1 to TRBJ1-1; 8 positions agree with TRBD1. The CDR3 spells CASSAWTGPRPEAFF. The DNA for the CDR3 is TGTGCCAGCAGTGCCTGGACAGGGCCCCGACCTGAAGCTTTCTTT. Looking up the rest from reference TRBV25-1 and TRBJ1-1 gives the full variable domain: EADIYQTPRYLVIGTGKKITLECSQTMGHDKMYWYQQDPGMELHLIHYSYGVNSTEKGDLSSESTVSRIRTEHFPLTLESARPSHTSQYLCASSAWTGPRPEAFFGQGTRLTVV.